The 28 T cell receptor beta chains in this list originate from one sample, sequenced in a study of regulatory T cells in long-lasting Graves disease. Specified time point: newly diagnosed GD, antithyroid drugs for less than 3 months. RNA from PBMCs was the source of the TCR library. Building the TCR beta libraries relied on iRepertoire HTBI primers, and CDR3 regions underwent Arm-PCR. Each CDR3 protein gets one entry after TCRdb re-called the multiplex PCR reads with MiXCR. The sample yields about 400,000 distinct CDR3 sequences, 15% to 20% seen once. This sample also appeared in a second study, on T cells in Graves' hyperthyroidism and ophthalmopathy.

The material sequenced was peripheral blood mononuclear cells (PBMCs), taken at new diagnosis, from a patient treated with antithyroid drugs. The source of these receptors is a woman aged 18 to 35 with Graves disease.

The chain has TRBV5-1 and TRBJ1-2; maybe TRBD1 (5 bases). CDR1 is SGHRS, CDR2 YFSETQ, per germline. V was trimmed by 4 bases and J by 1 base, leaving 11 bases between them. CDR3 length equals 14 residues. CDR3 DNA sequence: TGCGCCAGCAGCATGGGGACCCTTAACTATGGCTACACCTTC. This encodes CASSMGTLNYGYTF.

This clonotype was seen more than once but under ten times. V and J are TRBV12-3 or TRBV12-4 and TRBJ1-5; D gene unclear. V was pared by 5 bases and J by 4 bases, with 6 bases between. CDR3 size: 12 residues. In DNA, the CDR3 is TGTGCCAGCAGTACAGATAATCAGCCCCAGCATTTT. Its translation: CASSTDNQPQHF.

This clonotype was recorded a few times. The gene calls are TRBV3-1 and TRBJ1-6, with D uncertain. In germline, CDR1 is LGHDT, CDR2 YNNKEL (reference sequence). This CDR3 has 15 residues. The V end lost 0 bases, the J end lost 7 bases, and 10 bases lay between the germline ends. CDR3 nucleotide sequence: TGTGCCAGCAGCCAAGAAGTTTCAGCGAATTCACCCCTCCACTTT. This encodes CASSQEVSANSPLHF.

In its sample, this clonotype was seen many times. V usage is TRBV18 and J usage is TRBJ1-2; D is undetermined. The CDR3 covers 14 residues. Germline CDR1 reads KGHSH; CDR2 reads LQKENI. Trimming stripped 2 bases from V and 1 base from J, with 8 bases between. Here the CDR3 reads CASSPNRLNYGYTF. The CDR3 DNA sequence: TGTGCCAGCTCACCAAACCGTCTTAACTATGGCTACACCTTC.

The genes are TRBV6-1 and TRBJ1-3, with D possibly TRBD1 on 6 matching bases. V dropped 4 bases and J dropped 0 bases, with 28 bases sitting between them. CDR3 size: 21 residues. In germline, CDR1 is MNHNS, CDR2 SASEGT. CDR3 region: CASSARNPALGGQNSGNTIYF. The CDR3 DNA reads TGTGCCAGCAGTGCACGAAACCCCGCCCTTGGGGGGCAAAACTCTGGAAACACCATATATTTT.

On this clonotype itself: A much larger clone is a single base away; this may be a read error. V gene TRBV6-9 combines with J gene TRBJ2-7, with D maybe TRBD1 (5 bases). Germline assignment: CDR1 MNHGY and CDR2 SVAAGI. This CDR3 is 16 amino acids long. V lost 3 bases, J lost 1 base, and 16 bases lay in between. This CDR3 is CASSYPLGRVSYEQYF. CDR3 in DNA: TGTGCCAGCAGTTACCCATTGGGCAGGGTGTCCTACGAGCAGTACTTC.

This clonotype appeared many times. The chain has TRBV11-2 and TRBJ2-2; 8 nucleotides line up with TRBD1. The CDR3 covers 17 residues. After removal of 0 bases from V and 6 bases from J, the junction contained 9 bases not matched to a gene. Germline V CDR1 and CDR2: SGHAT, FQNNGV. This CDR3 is CASSLDRTGRVAGELFF. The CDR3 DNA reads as TGTGCCAGCAGCTTAGATCGGACAGGGCGAGTTGCCGGGGAGCTGTTTTTT.

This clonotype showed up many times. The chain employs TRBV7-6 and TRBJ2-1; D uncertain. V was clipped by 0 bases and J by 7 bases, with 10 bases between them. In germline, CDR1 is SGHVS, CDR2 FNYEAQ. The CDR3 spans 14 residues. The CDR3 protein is CASSLAGVQNEQFF. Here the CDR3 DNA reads TGTGCCAGCAGCTTAGCTGGAGTACAGAATGAGCAGTTCTTC.

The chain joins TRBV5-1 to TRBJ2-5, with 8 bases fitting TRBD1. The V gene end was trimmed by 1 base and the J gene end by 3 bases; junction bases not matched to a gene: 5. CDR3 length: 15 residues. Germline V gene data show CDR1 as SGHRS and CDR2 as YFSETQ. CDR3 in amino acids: CASSLLGTGKETQYF. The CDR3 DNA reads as TGCGCCAGCAGCTTGTTGGGGACAGGCAAAGAGACCCAGTACTTC. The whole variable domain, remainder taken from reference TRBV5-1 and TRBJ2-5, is KAGVTQTPRYLIKTRGQQVTLSCSPISGHRSVSWYQQTPGQGLQFLFEYFSETQRNKGNFPGRFSGRQFSNSRSEMNVSTLELGDSALYLCASSLLGTGKETQYFGPGTRLLVL.

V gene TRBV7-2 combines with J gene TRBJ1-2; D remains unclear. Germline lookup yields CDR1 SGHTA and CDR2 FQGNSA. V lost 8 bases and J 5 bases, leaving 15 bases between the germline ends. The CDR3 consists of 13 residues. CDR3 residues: CASSTRREYGYTF. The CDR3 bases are TGTGCCAGCTCCACCCGGCGTGAGTATGGCTACACCTTC.

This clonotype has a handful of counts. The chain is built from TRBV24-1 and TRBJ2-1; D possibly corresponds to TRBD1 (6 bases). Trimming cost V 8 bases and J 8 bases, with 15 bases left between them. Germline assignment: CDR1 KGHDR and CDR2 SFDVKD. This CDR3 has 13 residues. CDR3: CATKKTGLDEQFF. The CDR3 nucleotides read TGTGCCACCAAAAAAACAGGGCTTGATGAGCAGTTCTTC.

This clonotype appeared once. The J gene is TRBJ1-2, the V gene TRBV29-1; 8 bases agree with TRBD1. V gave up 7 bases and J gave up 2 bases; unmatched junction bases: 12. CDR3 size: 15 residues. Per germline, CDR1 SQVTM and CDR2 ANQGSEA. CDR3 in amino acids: CSGSLQGVNNYGYTF. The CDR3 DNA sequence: TGCAGCGGCTCCCTACAGGGGGTTAACAACTATGGCTACACCTTC.

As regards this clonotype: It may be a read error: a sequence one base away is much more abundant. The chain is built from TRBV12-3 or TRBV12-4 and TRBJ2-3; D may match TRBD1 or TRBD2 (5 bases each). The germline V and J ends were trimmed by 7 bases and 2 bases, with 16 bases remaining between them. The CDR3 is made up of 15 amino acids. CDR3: CASTLPGRYTDTQYF. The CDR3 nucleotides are TGTGCCAGCACCCTACCGGGACGGTACACAGATACGCAGTATTTT.

CDR3 amino acids: CASSGGPVRGRTDTQYF. For the CDR3, the DNA is TGTGCCAGCAGTGGGGGGCCTGTGAGGGGTCGGACAGATACGCAGTATTTT. The chain recombines TRBV7-2 with TRBJ2-3; D may match TRBD1 or TRBD2 (6 bases each). Trimming stripped 6 bases from V and 3 bases from J, with 22 bases between. This CDR3 contains 17 residues. Germline CDR1 and CDR2: SGHTA and FQGNSA.

Written as DNA, the CDR3 is TGTGCCAGCAGAAAAACAGGATCGAACACCGGGGAGCTGTTTTTT. As protein: CASRKTGSNTGELFF. J is TRBJ2-2 and V is TRBV7-9; a weak D match, TRBD1 (5 bases). The CDR3 spans 15 residues. Looked up from germline, CDR1 is SEHNR and CDR2 is FQNEAQ (reference sequence). V was clipped by 6 bases and J by 0 bases, with 11 bases between them.

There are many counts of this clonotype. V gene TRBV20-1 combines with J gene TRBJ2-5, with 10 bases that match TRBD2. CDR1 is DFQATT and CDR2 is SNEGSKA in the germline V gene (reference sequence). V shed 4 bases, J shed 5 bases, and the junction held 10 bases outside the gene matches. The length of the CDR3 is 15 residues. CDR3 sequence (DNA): TGCAGTGCTACCGAGCGGGGGGGCACGGGCGAGACCCAGTACTTC. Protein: CSATERGGTGETQYF.

The CDR3 reads CSASATQTYEQYF. The CDR3 DNA reads as TGCAGTGCTAGCGCCACCCAGACCTACGAGCAGTACTTC. The chain employs TRBV20-1 and TRBJ2-7; no definite D call. Trimming pared 3 bases from V and 2 bases from J, leaving 11 bases between. The germline V gene encodes CDR1 DFQATT and CDR2 SNEGSKA (reference sequence). This CDR3 has 13 amino acids.

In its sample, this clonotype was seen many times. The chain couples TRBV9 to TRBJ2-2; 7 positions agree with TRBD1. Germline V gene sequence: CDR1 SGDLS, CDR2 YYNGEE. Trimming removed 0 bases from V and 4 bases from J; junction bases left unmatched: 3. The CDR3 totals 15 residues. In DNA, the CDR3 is TGTGCCAGCAGCGTAGGGGACAGAATCACCGGGGAGCTGTTTTTT. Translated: CASSVGDRITGELFF.

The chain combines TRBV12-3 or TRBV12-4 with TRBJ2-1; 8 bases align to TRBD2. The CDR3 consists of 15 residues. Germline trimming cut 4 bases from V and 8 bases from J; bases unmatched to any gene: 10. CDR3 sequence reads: CASSSRGAGEDEQFF. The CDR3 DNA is TGTGCCAGCAGTTCACGTGGAGCGGGGGAGGATGAGCAGTTCTTC.

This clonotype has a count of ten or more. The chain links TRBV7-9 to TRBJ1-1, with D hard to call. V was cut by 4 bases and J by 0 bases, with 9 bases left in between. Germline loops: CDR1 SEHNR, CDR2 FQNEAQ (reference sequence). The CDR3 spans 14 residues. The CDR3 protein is CASSSLPMNTEAFF. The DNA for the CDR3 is TGTGCCAGCAGCTCCTTACCCATGAACACTGAAGCTTTCTTT.

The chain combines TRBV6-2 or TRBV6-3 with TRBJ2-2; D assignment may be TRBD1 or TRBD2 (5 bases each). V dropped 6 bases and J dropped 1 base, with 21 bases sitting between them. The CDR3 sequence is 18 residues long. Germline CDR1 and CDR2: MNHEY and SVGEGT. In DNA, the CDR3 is TGTGCCAGCAGCCAAGACACCCGGGACCGCGGGAACACCGGGGAGCTGTTTTTT. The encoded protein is CASSQDTRDRGNTGELFF.

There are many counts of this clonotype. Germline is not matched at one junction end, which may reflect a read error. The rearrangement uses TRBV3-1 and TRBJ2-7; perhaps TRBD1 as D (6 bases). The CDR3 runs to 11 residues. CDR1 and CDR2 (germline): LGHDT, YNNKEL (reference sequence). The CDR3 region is CASSQWDTGFF. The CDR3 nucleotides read TGTGCCAGCAGCCAATGGGACACGGGTTTCTTC.

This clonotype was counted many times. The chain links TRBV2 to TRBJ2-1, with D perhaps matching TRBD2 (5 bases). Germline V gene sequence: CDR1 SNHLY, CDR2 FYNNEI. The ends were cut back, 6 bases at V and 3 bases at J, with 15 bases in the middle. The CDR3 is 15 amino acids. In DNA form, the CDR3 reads TGTGCCAGCAGCCGAGGGCAGGCCTACTACAATGAGCAGTTCTTC. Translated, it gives CASSRGQAYYNEQFF.

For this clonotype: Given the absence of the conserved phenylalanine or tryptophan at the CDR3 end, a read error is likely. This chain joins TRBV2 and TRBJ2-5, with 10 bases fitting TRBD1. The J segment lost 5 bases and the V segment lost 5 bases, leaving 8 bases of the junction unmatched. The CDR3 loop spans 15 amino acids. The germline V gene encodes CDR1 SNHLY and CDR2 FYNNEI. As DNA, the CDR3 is TGTGCCAGCAGTTTGTCCGGGACAGGGGATGAGACCCAGTACCTC. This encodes CASSLSGTGDETQYL.

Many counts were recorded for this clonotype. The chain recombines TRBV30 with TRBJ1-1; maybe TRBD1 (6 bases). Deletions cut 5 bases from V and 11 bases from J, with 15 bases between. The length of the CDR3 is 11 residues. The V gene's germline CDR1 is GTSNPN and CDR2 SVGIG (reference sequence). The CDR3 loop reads CAWGEGGDAFF. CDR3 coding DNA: TGTGCCTGGGGCGAAGGGGGGGATGCTTTCTTT. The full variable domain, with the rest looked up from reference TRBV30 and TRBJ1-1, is SQTIHQWPATLVQPVGSPLSLECTVEGTSNPNLYWYRQAAGRGLQLLFYSVGIGQISSEVPQNLSASRPQDRQFILSSKKLLLSDSGFYLCAWGEGGDAFFGQGTRLTVV.

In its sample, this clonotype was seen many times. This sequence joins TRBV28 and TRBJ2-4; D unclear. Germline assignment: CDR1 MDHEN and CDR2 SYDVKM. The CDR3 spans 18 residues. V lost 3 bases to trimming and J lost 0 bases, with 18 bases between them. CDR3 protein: CASSFLDARTQAKNIQYF. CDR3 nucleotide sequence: TGTGCCAGCAGTTTTTTGGACGCAAGAACTCAAGCCAAAAACATTCAGTACTTC.

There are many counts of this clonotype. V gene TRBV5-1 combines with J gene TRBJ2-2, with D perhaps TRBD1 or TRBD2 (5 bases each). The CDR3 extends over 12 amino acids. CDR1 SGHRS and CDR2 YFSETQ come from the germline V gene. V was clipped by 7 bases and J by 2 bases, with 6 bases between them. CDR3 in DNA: TGCGCCAGCGGGGACAACACCGGGGAGCTGTTTTTT. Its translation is CASGDNTGELFF.

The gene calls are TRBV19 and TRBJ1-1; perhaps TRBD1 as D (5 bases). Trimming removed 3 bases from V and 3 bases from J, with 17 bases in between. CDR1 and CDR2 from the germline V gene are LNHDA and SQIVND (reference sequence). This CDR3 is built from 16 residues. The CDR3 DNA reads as TGTGCCAGTAGTATTCAGGCAGGGTGGGGTGACACTGAAGCTTTCTTT. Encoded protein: CASSIQAGWGDTEAFF.